What follows are 8 T cell receptor beta chains derived from one specimen sequenced in a study of blood T cells in healthy people across ages. Next came a second PCR, run for about 7 to 12 cycles, which used a sample-barcoded 5' primer along with a J-beta primer mix. TCRdb re-derived calls from the 5' RACE reads in MiXCR, one entry per CDR3 protein. The data show more than 650,000 distinct CDR3 sequences, around a fifth seen once. Specimen: blood. The receptors were gathered from a man in his sixties or seventies in good health.

This chain uses TRBV6-2 or TRBV6-3 with TRBJ2-1; 7 bases line up with TRBD1. Germline V gives CDR1 MNHEY, CDR2 SVGEGT. The CDR3 is made up of 14 amino acids. Germline trimming cut 6 bases from V and 8 bases from J; bases unmatched to any gene: 10. The CDR3 DNA follows: TGTGCCAGCAGCTTCGACAGGGAGAGAGATGAGCAGTTCTTC. Translated: CASSFDRERDEQFF.

This clonotype was counted only a few times. This chain connects TRBV5-1 to TRBJ2-3; 9 bases align to TRBD2. Germline CDR1 and CDR2: SGHRS and YFSETQ. V lost 5 bases and J lost 4; bases outside the gene matches: 5. The CDR3 runs 14 residues. The CDR3 sequence: CASRNGGGADTQYF. The CDR3 nucleotides are TGCGCCAGCAGAAATGGCGGGGGGGCAGATACGCAGTATTTT.

The rearrangement links TRBV5-1 to TRBJ2-5; D is tentatively TRBD1 or TRBD2 (5 bases each). The V end lost 1 base, the J end lost 4 bases, and 14 bases lay between the germline ends. CDR1 is SGHRS, CDR2 YFSETQ, per germline. This CDR3 contains 15 residues. The CDR3 coding sequence is TGCGCCAGCAGCTTGCAGTTGGGGGAATCAGAGACCCAGTACTTC. Translated, it gives CASSLQLGESETQYF. The variable domain in full, completed from reference TRBV5-1 and TRBJ2-5, reads KAGVTQTPRYLIKTRGQQVTLSCSPISGHRSVSWYQQTPGQGLQFLFEYFSETQRNKGNFPGRFSGRQFSNSRSEMNVSTLELGDSALYLCASSLQLGESETQYFGPGTRLLVL.

This chain uses TRBV15 with TRBJ2-2; D not resolved. The CDR3 loop spans 13 amino acids. Per germline, CDR1 LNHNV and CDR2 YYDKDF (reference sequence). Trimming removed 0 bases from V and 6 bases from J, with 5 bases in between. The CDR3 coding sequence is TGTGCCACCAGCAGAGATCGGTCCGGGGAGCTGTTTTTT. It specifies CATSRDRSGELFF.

This clonotype has only a few counts. The V call is TRBV5-5, the J call TRBJ2-3; 8 bases agree with TRBD2. V lost 0 bases to trimming and J lost 4 bases; unmatched junction nucleotides: 13. The germline V gene has CDR1 SGHKS and CDR2 YYEKEE (reference sequence). The CDR3 is 18 residues long. The CDR3 sequence is CASSLAPWGSGSADTQYF. CDR3 nucleotides: TGTGCCAGCAGCTTGGCCCCGTGGGGGAGCGGGAGCGCAGATACGCAGTATTTT.

Only a few counts were recorded for this clonotype. The J gene is TRBJ1-1, the V gene TRBV5-1; the D is unclear. The CDR3 length is 15 residues. V dropped 8 bases and J dropped 0 bases, with 17 bases sitting between them. Germline assignment: CDR1 SGHRS and CDR2 YFSETQ. The DNA of the CDR3 is TGCGCCAGGGAGGCTACACCCGACTTGAACACTGAAGCTTTCTTT. The encoded protein is CAREATPDLNTEAFF. Variable domain in full (rest from reference TRBV5-1 and TRBJ1-1): KAGVTQTPRYLIKTRGQQVTLSCSPISGHRSVSWYQQTPGQGLQFLFEYFSETQRNKGNFPGRFSGRQFSNSRSEMNVSTLELGDSALYLCAREATPDLNTEAFFGQGTRLTVV.

This sequence joins TRBV4-1 and TRBJ1-5; D may be TRBD1 (5 bases). CDR1 and CDR2 (germline): MGHRA, YSYEKL. The CDR3 consists of 16 residues. V lost 0 bases and J lost 4, with 13 bases in between. This CDR3 reads CASSQDPGPRNQPQHF. The CDR3 nucleotides are TGCGCCAGCAGCCAAGATCCGGGACCCAGGAATCAGCCCCAGCATTTT.

This chain links TRBV20-1 with TRBJ1-1; D is possibly TRBD1 (6 bases). Trimming pared 5 bases from V and 5 bases from J, leaving 9 bases between. CDR1 DFQATT and CDR2 SNEGSKA come from the germline V gene (reference sequence). This CDR3 contains 11 residues. Here the CDR3 DNA reads TGCAGTGCTGGCAGGGGTACTGAAGCTTTCTTT. This encodes CSAGRGTEAFF.